A single sample gave rise to the 29 T cell receptor beta chains below, sequenced in a study of CD8 T cells in ankylosing spondylitis. TCRdb passed the 5' RACE reads through MiXCR, listing each CDR3 protein once. In the table there are about 260,000 distinct CDR3 sequences, more than 20% of which are singletons. The sequencing input was blood, either unsorted or a sorted T cell fraction (not recorded which). These receptors were collected from a male donor with ankylosing spondylitis or in good health (not recorded which).

There are a few counts of this clonotype. J is TRBJ2-5 and V is TRBV24-1, with 9 bases lining up with TRBD2. The CDR3 consists of 16 residues. J was trimmed by 5 bases and V by 4 bases; bases with no gene match: 10. The germline V gene has CDR1 KGHDR and CDR2 SFDVKD. In DNA form, the CDR3 reads TGTGCCACCAGTGACCAAAAGCGGGGGGACCCGGAGACCCAGTACTTC. It translates to CATSDQKRGDPETQYF.

The chain links TRBV29-1 to TRBJ2-7, with 7 nucleotides matching TRBD1. Germline CDR1 reads SQVTM; CDR2 reads ANQGSEA. The CDR3 is 12 residues long. Germline trimming cut 1 base from V and 9 bases from J; bases unmatched to any gene: 6. CDR3 nucleotide sequence: TGCAGCGTTGAAGGGGACAGCCAAGGGCAGTACTTC. Translated, it gives CSVEGDSQGQYF.

This rearrangement joins TRBV20-1 to TRBJ2-7; 9 bases agree with TRBD2. CDR1 and CDR2 from the germline V gene are DFQATT and SNEGSKA (reference sequence). The V and J ends lost 3 bases and 2 bases, in that order; junction bases with no gene match: 5. CDR3 size: 14 residues. The CDR3 loop reads CSARVAGAPYEQYF. The CDR3 region has the DNA TGCAGTGCTAGGGTAGCGGGGGCACCCTACGAGCAGTACTTC.

This clonotype was seen ten or more times. The chain carries TRBV20-1 and TRBJ2-7, with D possibly being TRBD1 (6 bases). Germline-derived CDR1 and CDR2 are DFQATT and SNEGSKA (reference sequence). The CDR3 length is 14 residues. V was cut by 1 base and J by 3 bases, with 13 bases left in between. The CDR3 nucleotides read TGCAGTGCTAGAGGGGGGCCCCTTCTCTACGAGCAGTACTTC. As protein: CSARGGPLLYEQYF.

In its sample, this clonotype was seen many times. This chain uses TRBV4-2 with TRBJ2-1, with unresolved D. Trimming removed 0 bases from V and 0 bases from J, with 12 bases in between. The CDR3 is 17 amino acids. The germline gives CDR1 LGHNA, CDR2 YNFKEQ. The CDR3 spells CASSQDSRANSYNEQFF. CDR3 in DNA: TGTGCCAGCAGCCAAGACTCCCGGGCGAACTCCTACAATGAGCAGTTCTTC.

This clonotype was picked up many times. The chain combines TRBV12-3 or TRBV12-4 with TRBJ2-5, with TRBD2 matching over 7 bases. The V gene end was trimmed by 5 bases and the J gene end by 0 bases; junction bases not matched to a gene: 9. The CDR3 runs 16 residues. CDR3 sequence: CASSRPRRGYQETQYF. CDR3 DNA: TGTGCCAGCAGTCGACCGAGGCGGGGGTACCAAGAGACCCAGTACTTC.

The table lists this clonotype with many counts. V is TRBV4-1 and J is TRBJ2-3; either TRBD1 or TRBD2 may fit D (7 bases each). CDR3 length: 15 amino acids. V gave up 8 bases and J gave up 2 bases, with 17 bases separating them. CDR1 MGHRA and CDR2 YSYEKL come from the germline V gene. The CDR3 protein is CASAREGAFTDTQYF. CDR3 in DNA: TGCGCCAGCGCTAGGGAGGGGGCCTTCACAGATACGCAGTATTTT.

This clonotype was counted ten times or more. This chain joins TRBV7-8 and TRBJ2-7; D remains ambiguous. Trimming removed 1 base from V and 0 bases from J, with 4 bases in between. The CDR3 spans 13 residues. CDR1 SGHVS and CDR2 FQNEAQ come from the germline V gene. Written as DNA, the CDR3 is TGTGCCAGCAGCTTAGGGGTCTCCTACGAGCAGTACTTC. Its protein is CASSLGVSYEQYF. The complete variable domain, with remaining parts taken from reference TRBV7-8 and TRBJ2-7, reads GAGVSQSPRYKVAKRGQDVALRCDPISGHVSLFWYQQALGQGPEFLTYFQNEAQLDKSGLPSDRFFAERPEGSVSTLKIQRTQQEDSAVYLCASSLGVSYEQYFGPGTRLTVT.

The chain is built from TRBV2 and TRBJ2-5; the D gene is possibly TRBD1 (6 bases). The V end was cut by 2 bases, the J end by 2 bases, with 9 bases between. The CDR3 totals 14 residues. The germline CDR1 and CDR2 sequences are SNHLY and FYNNEI. For the CDR3, the DNA is TGTGCCAGCAGTGAACGGGACACTCAAGAGACCCAGTACTTC. It codes for CASSERDTQETQYF. Full variable domain (outside the CDR3, taken from reference TRBV2 and TRBJ2-5): EPEVTQTPSHQVTQMGQEVILRCVPISNHLYFYWYRQILGQKVEFLVSFYNNEISEKSEIFDDQFSVERPDGSNFTLKIRSTKLEDSAMYFCASSERDTQETQYFGPGTRLLVL.

This clonotype was seen ten or more times. CDR3 loop: CSARRSGGGSYEQYF. The DNA for the CDR3 is TGCAGTGCTAGACGGAGCGGGGGAGGCTCCTACGAGCAGTACTTC. This sequence joins TRBV20-1 and TRBJ2-7; 8 bases are shared with TRBD2. The CDR3 sequence is 15 residues long. Germline V lookup: CDR1 DFQATT, CDR2 SNEGSKA (reference sequence). V trimming: 2 bases; J trimming: 0 bases; junction bases outside the gene matches: 6.

This clonotype was counted at least ten times. The chain recombines TRBV4-1 with TRBJ2-7; 8 bases are shared with TRBD1. CDR1 and CDR2 from the germline V gene are MGHRA and YSYEKL. There are 16 residues in the CDR3. Unmatched junction bases numbered 11, after V lost 3 bases and J lost 4 bases. The CDR3 DNA sequence: TGCGCCAGCAGCCATGCTGGACAGGGCACCTTTTACGAGCAGTACTTC. Encoded protein: CASSHAGQGTFYEQYF.

This clonotype was seen ten or more times. The CDR3 sequence: CASSQDPAGANVLTF. The CDR3 DNA sequence: TGTGCCAGCAGCCAAGATCCAGCTGGGGCCAACGTCCTGACTTTC. The V and J genes are TRBV3-1 and TRBJ2-6; D call uncertain. The CDR3 has 15 amino acids. V lost 0 bases and J 2 bases, leaving 5 bases between the germline ends. CDR1 is LGHDT, CDR2 YNNKEL, per germline (reference sequence).

The table lists this clonotype with many counts. The V gene is TRBV7-8, the J gene TRBJ1-5, with D uncertain. The CDR3 is made up of 15 amino acids. Germline CDR1 is SGHVS and CDR2 is FQNEAQ. V lost 0 bases to trimming and J lost 6 bases, with 12 bases between them. CDR3 nucleotide sequence: TGTGCCAGCAGCTTAGCGGACGGGTCTTCTCAGCCCCAGCATTTT. Translated: CASSLADGSSQPQHF.

In this sample, this clonotype turned up a few times. This rearrangement joins TRBV20-1 to TRBJ1-2; 9 bases are shared with TRBD1. The CDR3 has 15 amino acids. Germline CDR1 is DFQATT and CDR2 is SNEGSKA (reference sequence). Here the CDR3 reads CRGGTGRVSNYGYTF. CDR3 sequence (DNA): TGCAGGGGAGGGACAGGGAGGGTGTCAAACTATGGCTACACCTTC.

This chain connects TRBV11-2 to TRBJ2-7, with D tentatively TRBD1 or TRBD2 (5 bases each). The CDR3 extends over 12 amino acids. Germline lookup yields CDR1 SGHAT and CDR2 FQNNGV. Between the trimmed V and J ends, which lost 1 base and 6 bases, there was a span of 7 bases. The CDR3 nucleotides are TGTGCCAGCAGCTTAGGAGGGGTCGAGCAGTACTTC. Translating it yields CASSLGGVEQYF.

This clonotype was seen a few times. V is TRBV6-1 and J is TRBJ2-7; D perhaps matches TRBD1 (6 bases). CDR3 length: 14 amino acids. Germline V gives CDR1 MNHNS, CDR2 SASEGT. V lost 6 bases, J lost 3 bases, and 15 bases lay in between. As DNA, the CDR3 is TGTGCCAGCAGGGACGGACAGTATCACTACGAGCAGTACTTC. It translates to CASRDGQYHYEQYF.

V is TRBV20-1 and J is TRBJ2-1; 8 positions match TRBD2. The germline gives CDR1 DFQATT, CDR2 SNEGSKA (reference sequence). The CDR3 is 13 residues long. The chain's CDR3 is CRAGGSSYNEQFF. The CDR3 coding sequence is TGCAGGGCGGGGGGCAGCTCCTACAATGAGCAGTTCTTC.

This clonotype was observed many times. The chain couples TRBV28 to TRBJ2-5; unclear D gene. V lost 3 bases to trimming and J lost 3 bases, with 11 bases between them. The CDR3 spans 14 residues. Germline CDR1 is MDHEN and CDR2 is SYDVKM. CDR3 coding DNA: TGTGCCAGCAGTTTGGCCCGCGGTGAAGAGACCCAGTACTTC. Its protein product is CASSLARGEETQYF.

This clonotype was seen ten or more times. The chain is built from TRBV5-1 and TRBJ2-3, with TRBD2 identical over 9 bases. Germline assignment: CDR1 SGHRS and CDR2 YFSETQ. The V and J ends lost 1 base and 1 base, in that order; junction bases with no gene match: 7. This CDR3 is built from 17 residues. CDR3 nucleotides: TGCGCCAGCAGCTTGTTTGCGGGGGGGCGAGGCACAGATACGCAGTATTTT. This translates into CASSLFAGGRGTDTQYF.

This clonotype was detected only once. The chain joins TRBV11-2 to TRBJ2-4; the D gene is possibly TRBD1 (5 bases). Germline CDR1 and CDR2: SGHAT and FQNNGV. This CDR3 has 13 residues. V lost 2 bases, J lost 7 bases, and 9 bases lay in between. CDR3 coding DNA: TGTGCCAGCAGCTTATTTCAGGGCAACATTCAGTACTTC. Its translation is CASSLFQGNIQYF.

In this sample, this clonotype turned up a few times. The genes are TRBV10-3 and TRBJ2-1; D is ambiguous. The V gene's germline CDR1 is ENHRY and CDR2 SYGVKD. This CDR3 is built from 11 residues. V was trimmed by 5 bases and J by 9 bases, leaving 8 bases between them. In DNA form, the CDR3 reads TGTGCCATCAGTATGGGCGGTGAGCAGTTCTTC. This gives the protein CAISMGGEQFF.

At least ten counts were recorded for this clonotype. This chain uses TRBV20-1 with TRBJ1-5; D remains ambiguous. Germline CDR1 reads DFQATT; CDR2 reads SNEGSKA (reference sequence). V gave up 1 base and J gave up 6 bases, with 10 bases separating them. This CDR3 is 13 amino acids long. DNA for the CDR3: TGCAGTGCTAGAGTGGCCCCCGGTCAGCCCCAGCATTTT. Translating it yields CSARVAPGQPQHF.

The chain employs TRBV6-5 and TRBJ1-1; possible D gene TRBD1, 5 bases. V lost 2 bases to trimming and J lost 0 bases, with 16 bases between them. Germline CDR1 and CDR2: MNHEY and SVGAGI. The CDR3 runs to 17 residues. CDR3 sequence: CASSYEMTEGMNTEAFF. The CDR3 DNA is TGTGCCAGCAGTTACGAGATGACAGAGGGAATGAACACTGAAGCTTTCTTT.

As for this clonotype: A much larger clone lies a single base off, so this may be a read error. The rearrangement joins TRBV5-5 to TRBJ2-3; no firm D call. Germline V gene lookup returns CDR1 SGHKS and CDR2 YYEKEE (reference sequence). The CDR3 totals 15 residues. CDR3 sequence: CASSSQVFGTDAQYF. The DNA of the CDR3 is TGTGCCAGCAGCTCTCAGGTTTTTGGCACAGATGCGCAGTATTTT. Full variable domain (rest looked up from reference TRBV5-5 and TRBJ2-3): DAGVTQSPTHLIKTRGQQVTLRCSPISGHKSVSWYQQVLGQGPQFIFQYYEKEERGRGNFPDRFSARQFPNYSSELNVNALLLGDSALYLCASSSQVFGTDAQYFGPGTRLTVL.

This clonotype was recorded at least ten times. The chain uses TRBV20-1 and TRBJ1-5; a weak D match, TRBD1 (5 bases). V shed 3 bases and J shed 6 bases, with 18 bases lying between them. This CDR3 is built from 15 residues. Germline V gene sequence: CDR1 DFQATT, CDR2 SNEGSKA (reference sequence). CDR3 nucleotide sequence: TGCAGTGCTAGTACACTCGGGACCCAATTTCAGCCCCAGCATTTT. Residues: CSASTLGTQFQPQHF.

The chain uses TRBV20-1 and TRBJ2-3; D is perhaps TRBD2 (5 bases). The V and J ends lost 6 bases and 0 bases respectively, with 10 bases between them. The CDR3 sequence is 13 residues long. Germline assignment: CDR1 DFQATT and CDR2 SNEGSKA (reference sequence). CDR3 coding DNA: TGCAGTGCCCTGGACTGGAGCACAGATACGCAGTATTTT. It codes for CSALDWSTDTQYF.

This sequence joins TRBV7-6 and TRBJ2-7; D assignment may be TRBD1 or TRBD2 (6 bases each). The CDR3 covers 17 residues. The germline V gene encodes CDR1 SGHVS and CDR2 FNYEAQ. Trimming removed 5 bases at V and 0 bases at J, with 20 bases between. The CDR3 DNA reads TGTGCCAGCAGCCCACGGTATAGGGGGGCCAGCTCCTACGAGCAGTACTTC. As protein: CASSPRYRGASSYEQYF.

This rearrangement joins TRBV12-3 or TRBV12-4 to TRBJ2-5; D might be TRBD2 (6 bases). Deletions cut 6 bases from V and 5 bases from J, with 13 bases between. The CDR3 is 13 residues long. The CDR3 DNA follows: TGTGCCAGCAGGACGAGGGCGGGGGAGACCCAGTACTTC. As protein: CASRTRAGETQYF.

The table lists this clonotype with many counts. The V gene is TRBV20-1, the J gene TRBJ2-1; TRBD1 matches at 10 bases. Germline V gene data show CDR1 as DFQATT and CDR2 as SNEGSKA (reference sequence). V was clipped by 1 base and J by 6 bases; unmatched bases: 15. The length of the CDR3 is 18 residues. The chain's CDR3 is CSARGGQGTHLRGNEQFF. CDR3 DNA: TGCAGTGCTAGAGGGGGACAGGGGACTCATCTACGTGGCAATGAGCAGTTCTTC.